The clone carrying this T cell receptor (beta chain) was observed once. Repertoires were generated with immunoSEQ multiplex PCR, while TCRdb's copy carries only in-frame clones and drops some. Of 200,000 to 250,000 clones in the sample, over 80% were seen once. V was pared by 2 bases and J by 0 bases, with 6 bases of the junction left unmatched. Germline V lookup: CDR1 SEHNR, CDR2 FQNEAQ (reference sequence). CDR3 length: 16 residues. The data were taken from a study of blood T cell repertoires in COVID-19. Each participant's cohort was designated according to participant-reported clinical history. The chain recombines TRBV7-9 with TRBJ1-1; 7 nucleotides match TRBD1. This receptor was taken from a man in his forties or fifties who had been exposed to COVID-19. Sequenced: PBMCs or T cells enriched from blood (not recorded which). The DNA for the CDR3 is TGTGCCAGCAGCTTAATCGCAGGGGGATTGAACACTGAAGCTTTCTTT. Translating it yields CASSLIAGGLNTEAFF. The entire variable domain, with the rest obtained from reference TRBV7-9 and TRBJ1-1, is as follows: DTGVSQNPRHKITKRGQNVTFRCDPISEHNRLYWYRQTLGQGPEFLTYFQNEAQLEKSRLLSDRFSAERPKGSFSTLEIQRTEQGDSAMYLCASSLIAGGLNTEAFFGQGTRLTVV.